Below are 3 T cell receptor beta chains sequenced from a single sample in a study of somatic mutations in cytotoxic T cells in rheumatoid arthritis. Some clones are missing from TCRdb's copy, which holds only in-frame ones; the method was immunoSEQ multiplex PCR. This sample has some 14,000 clones; 70% to 75% occur once, and the top ten carry more than 13%. Specimen: CD8+ T cells sorted from blood. These receptors were collected from an adult with rheumatoid arthritis.

V is TRBV7-9 and J is TRBJ2-1, with D unresolved. Germline V lookup: CDR1 SEHNR, CDR2 FQNEAQ (reference sequence). CDR3 length equals 14 residues. Deletions cut 1 base from V and 4 bases from J, with 8 bases between. As DNA, the CDR3 is TGTGCCAGCAGCTTAGGTGAAAGATACAATGAGCAGTTCTTC. Translated, it gives CASSLGERYNEQFF.

This clone has just one count. The rearrangement uses TRBV11-2 and TRBJ2-7; D is uncertain. The V and J ends lost 7 bases and 2 bases respectively, with 15 bases between them. CDR3 length equals 14 residues. CDR1 is SGHAT and CDR2 is FQNNGV in the germline V gene. DNA of the CDR3: TGTGCCAGCACACAAGGGTCCGGGCCCTACGAGCAGTACTTC. Protein: CASTQGSGPYEQYF. Variable domain in full (rest from reference TRBV11-2 and TRBJ2-7): EAGVAQSPRYKIIEKRQSVAFWCNPISGHATLYWYQQILGQGPKLLIQFQNNGVVDDSQLPKDRFSAERLKGVDSTLKIQPAKLEDSAVYLCASTQGSGPYEQYFGPGTRLTVT.

The genes are TRBV27 and TRBJ1-5; D unresolved. The CDR3 sequence is 13 residues long. Trimming removed 3 bases at V and 4 bases at J, with 7 bases between. CDR1 and CDR2 (germline): MNHEY, SMNVEV (reference sequence). In DNA, the CDR3 is TGTGCCAGCAGTTTCCTGGGGAATCAGCCCCAGCATTTT. Translation gives CASSFLGNQPQHF.